The T cell receptor (beta chain) described here comes from a study of liver allograft versus peripheral blood T cells. Background on the study: Hepatic allograft T cell receptor repertoires were evaluated relative to those present in recipients' peripheral blood. Whole-study results and caveats: T cell receptor repertoires inside liver allografts reportedly differed from those in peripheral blood.

This clonotype is judged medium-sized (0.01 to 0.1%). Its specificity is not known. TCRdb re-called the reads with MiXCR, one entry per CDR3 protein. The sample records around 13,000 distinct CDR3 sequences, over 25% being singletons. There are 17 residues in the CDR3. Germline CDR1 is KGHSH and CDR2 is LQKENI. V was trimmed by 0 bases and J by 2 bases, leaving 16 bases between them. The source of this sequence is a human patient who had a liver transplant. The graft donor may have given rise to some T cells. V usage is TRBV18 and J usage is TRBJ1-1, with D tentatively TRBD1 (6 bases). This CDR3 is CASSPPQSGQFNTEAFF. The CDR3 DNA reads TGTGCCAGCTCACCACCCCAATCCGGACAGTTTAACACTGAAGCTTTCTTT.